Following are 15 T cell receptor beta chains from one sample sequenced in a study of regulatory T cells in long-lasting Graves disease. Both iRepertoire HTBI primers and Arm-PCR of CDR3 regions were used to build the TCR beta libraries. TCRdb reprocessed the multiplex PCR reads with MiXCR, giving one entry per CDR3 protein. Of over 350,000 distinct CDR3 sequences detected, 15% appear once; the ten largest clones hold over 7%. Time point described: newly diagnosed GD, antithyroid drugs for less than 3 months. PBMC-derived RNA was used for the TCR library. This sample was also put to use in a study of T cells in Graves' hyperthyroidism and ophthalmopathy.

Sequencing was performed on peripheral blood mononuclear cells (PBMCs), taken at new diagnosis, from a patient treated with antithyroid drugs. The receptor set was obtained from a woman in her forties with Graves disease.

For this clonotype: This may arise from a read error, as a much more abundant clone is one base away. The J gene is TRBJ2-3, the V gene TRBV6-5; D is uncertain. V was shortened by 2 bases and J by 2 bases, with 11 bases between the two germline ends. The CDR3 runs to 15 residues. Germline CDR1 is MNHEY and CDR2 is SVGAGI. The CDR3 DNA sequence: TGTGCCAGCAGTTACGTTGGCGGACCCACAGATACGCAGTATTTT. The encoded protein is CASSYVGGPTDTQYF.

This clonotype has at least ten counts. The chain has TRBV11-2 and TRBJ2-1; 8 bases map to TRBD2. This CDR3 comprises 14 residues. Germline V gives CDR1 SGHAT, CDR2 FQNNGV. J gave up 10 bases and V 6 bases, and 11 bases lay outside the gene matches. Written as DNA, the CDR3 is TGTGCCAGCAGACCCGGGGGGGCAGGGAGAGAGCAGTTCTTC. Protein product: CASRPGGAGREQFF.

The sample holds a few counts of this clonotype. Here the CDR3 reads CASSHGTGGNQPQHF. CDR3 DNA sequence: TGTGCCAGCAGTCACGGGACAGGGGGCAATCAGCCCCAGCATTTT. V is TRBV6-1 and J is TRBJ1-5; 10 positions match TRBD1. This CDR3 is 15 amino acids long. The germline V gene has CDR1 MNHNS and CDR2 SASEGT. With 5 bases clipped from V and 2 bases from J, the junction kept 3 bases outside the gene matches.

This clonotype appeared many times. The DNA of the CDR3 is TGTGCCAGCAGTGAAGGGCCCGGTAACTATGGCTACACCTTC. Translated: CASSEGPGNYGYTF. The V gene is TRBV6-1, the J gene TRBJ1-2; D is uncertain. V was cut by 1 base and J by 1 base, with 7 bases left in between. Germline loops: CDR1 MNHNS, CDR2 SASEGT. The CDR3 totals 14 residues.

This clonotype has a count of ten or more. This chain joins TRBV7-8 and TRBJ1-6; 7 bases map to TRBD1. The CDR3 loop spans 14 amino acids. J was trimmed by 8 bases and V by 5 bases; bases with no gene match: 6. The germline V gene encodes CDR1 SGHVS and CDR2 FQNEAQ. In DNA form, the CDR3 reads TGTGCCAGCAGCACCCAGGGGGTGTATTCACCCCTCCACTTT. This gives the protein CASSTQGVYSPLHF. Variable domain in full (rest from reference TRBV7-8 and TRBJ1-6): GAGVSQSPRYKVAKRGQDVALRCDPISGHVSLFWYQQALGQGPEFLTYFQNEAQLDKSGLPSDRFFAERPEGSVSTLKIQRTQQEDSAVYLCASSTQGVYSPLHFGNGTRLTVT.

This clonotype was recorded many times. V is TRBV6-2 or TRBV6-3 and J is TRBJ2-1; 8 bases fit TRBD2. Germline CDR1 reads MNHEY; CDR2 reads SVGEGT. The CDR3 length is 17 residues. V lost 0 bases, J lost 7 bases, and 11 bases stayed unmatched. The CDR3 sequence is CASSYSPTRAGENEQFF. CDR3 nucleotide sequence: TGTGCCAGCAGTTACTCCCCCACTAGAGCGGGAGAGAATGAGCAGTTCTTC.

In this sample, this clonotype turned up many times. The chain is built from TRBV28 and TRBJ1-5, with D tentatively TRBD1 (6 bases). V was trimmed by 4 bases and J by 6 bases, leaving 13 bases between them. The CDR3 has 14 residues. Germline lookup yields CDR1 MDHEN and CDR2 SYDVKM. In DNA, the CDR3 is TGTGCCAGCAGTTGGGCATCCAGGGGTCAGCCCCAGCATTTT. This codes for CASSWASRGQPQHF.

This clonotype was counted ten times or more. The gene calls are TRBV5-1 and TRBJ2-7; unclear D gene. Trimming removed 5 bases at V and 0 bases at J, with 9 bases between. The CDR3 totals 13 residues. Germline V gene sequence: CDR1 SGHRS, CDR2 YFSETQ. CDR3 sequence (DNA): TGCGCCAGCAGGCTCCAAAGCTCCTACGAGCAGTACTTC. Protein sequence: CASRLQSSYEQYF. The full variable domain, its missing parts supplied by reference TRBV5-1 and TRBJ2-7, is KAGVTQTPRYLIKTRGQQVTLSCSPISGHRSVSWYQQTPGQGLQFLFEYFSETQRNKGNFPGRFSGRQFSNSRSEMNVSTLELGDSALYLCASRLQSSYEQYFGPGTRLTVT.

At least ten counts were recorded for this clonotype. The chain recombines TRBV30 with TRBJ2-7, with 7 bases aligning to TRBD1. The CDR3 runs to 13 residues. With 4 bases clipped from V and 0 bases from J, the junction kept 3 bases outside the gene matches. CDR1 GTSNPN and CDR2 SVGIG come from the germline V gene (reference sequence). Here the CDR3 DNA reads TGTGCCTGGAAAAACAGGGGCTCCTACGAGCAGTACTTC. Protein sequence: CAWKNRGSYEQYF.

This clonotype was recorded a few times. The rearrangement uses TRBV6-1 and TRBJ2-2; 12 bases are a match to TRBD2. The V gene's germline CDR1 is MNHNS and CDR2 SASEGT. Trimming cost V 6 bases and J 0 bases; bases outside gene matches: 11. The CDR3 has 19 residues. The CDR3 sequence is CASRAGGLAGKSNTGELFF. The CDR3 DNA is TGTGCCAGCAGGGCAGGGGGACTAGCGGGTAAATCGAACACCGGGGAGCTGTTTTTT.

This clonotype was counted ten times or more. V and J are TRBV3-1 and TRBJ2-1; 8 bases are shared with TRBD2. Trimming removed 1 base from V and 8 bases from J; junction bases left unmatched: 7. The V gene's germline CDR1 is LGHDT and CDR2 YNNKEL (reference sequence). CDR3 size: 15 residues. CDR3 amino acids: CASSQGSGSYDEQFF. CDR3 coding DNA: TGTGCCAGCAGCCAAGGAAGCGGGAGTTACGATGAGCAGTTCTTC.

This clonotype came up many times. The chain recombines TRBV2 with TRBJ2-5; D not certain. Germline CDR1 is SNHLY and CDR2 is FYNNEI. Trimming removed 3 bases at V and 1 base at J, with 6 bases between. The CDR3 spans 13 residues. In DNA, the CDR3 is TGTGCCAGCAGTGAGGGCCCCCAAGAGACCCAGTACTTC. Its translation: CASSEGPQETQYF.

At least ten counts were recorded for this clonotype. The CDR3 bases are TGTGCCAGCAGTCTTCAGGGGGGACAGGGTATCTATGGCTACACCTTC. It encodes CASSLQGGQGIYGYTF. The chain links TRBV12-3 or TRBV12-4 to TRBJ1-2; TRBD1 matches 9 bases. The trim removed 5 bases at V and 4 bases at J, leaving 11 bases unmatched. This CDR3 has 16 residues.

This clonotype occurred a few times. This chain joins TRBV20-1 and TRBJ2-1; 7 nucleotides agree with TRBD2. V trimming: 6 bases; J trimming: 8 bases; junction bases outside the gene matches: 19. The germline CDR1 and CDR2 sequences are DFQATT and SNEGSKA (reference sequence). The CDR3 extends over 16 amino acids. CDR3 in amino acids: CSATPGLTIMADEQFF. CDR3 sequence (DNA): TGCAGTGCAACCCCGGGACTAACAATAATGGCTGATGAGCAGTTCTTC.

This clonotype was counted only a few times. This chain links TRBV19 with TRBJ2-7, with 12 bases lining up with TRBD1. The CDR3 runs to 15 residues. Germline-derived CDR1 and CDR2 are LNHDA and SQIVND (reference sequence). The trim removed 4 bases at V and 5 bases at J, leaving 6 bases unmatched. The CDR3 sequence: CASSTGQGALNEQYF. The CDR3 DNA sequence: TGTGCCAGTAGTACGGGACAGGGGGCGCTCAACGAGCAGTACTTC.